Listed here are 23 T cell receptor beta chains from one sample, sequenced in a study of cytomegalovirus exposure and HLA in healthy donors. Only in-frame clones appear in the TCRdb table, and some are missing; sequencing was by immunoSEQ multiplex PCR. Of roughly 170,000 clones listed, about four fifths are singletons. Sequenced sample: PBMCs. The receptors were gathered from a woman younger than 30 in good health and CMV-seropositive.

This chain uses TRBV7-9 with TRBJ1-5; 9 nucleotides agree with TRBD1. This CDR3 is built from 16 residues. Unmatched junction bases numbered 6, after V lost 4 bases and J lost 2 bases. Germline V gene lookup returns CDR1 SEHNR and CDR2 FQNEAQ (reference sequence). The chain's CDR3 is CASSSTGGRGNQPQHF. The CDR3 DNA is TGTGCCAGCAGCTCAACAGGGGGCCGAGGCAATCAGCCCCAGCATTTT.

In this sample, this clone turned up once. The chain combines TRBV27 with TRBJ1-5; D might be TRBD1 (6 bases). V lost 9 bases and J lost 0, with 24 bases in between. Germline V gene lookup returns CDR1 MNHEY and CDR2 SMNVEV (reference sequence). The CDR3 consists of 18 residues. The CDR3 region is CASSPRGLPRYSNQPQHF. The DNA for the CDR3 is TGTGCCAGTAGCCCCAGGGGCCTCCCGCGATATAGCAATCAGCCCCAGCATTTT.

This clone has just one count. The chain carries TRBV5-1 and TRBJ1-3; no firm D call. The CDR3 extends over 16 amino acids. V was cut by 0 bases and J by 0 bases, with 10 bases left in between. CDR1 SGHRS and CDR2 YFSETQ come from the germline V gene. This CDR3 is CASSLGRRTSGNTIYF. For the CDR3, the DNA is TGCGCCAGCAGCTTGGGTAGGAGGACCTCTGGAAACACCATATATTTT.

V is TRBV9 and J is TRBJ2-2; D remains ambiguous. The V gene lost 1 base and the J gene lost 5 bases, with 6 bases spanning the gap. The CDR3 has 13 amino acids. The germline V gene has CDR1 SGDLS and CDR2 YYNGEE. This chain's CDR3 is CASSVSSTGELFF. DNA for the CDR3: TGTGCCAGCAGCGTATCTTCTACCGGGGAGCTGTTTTTT.

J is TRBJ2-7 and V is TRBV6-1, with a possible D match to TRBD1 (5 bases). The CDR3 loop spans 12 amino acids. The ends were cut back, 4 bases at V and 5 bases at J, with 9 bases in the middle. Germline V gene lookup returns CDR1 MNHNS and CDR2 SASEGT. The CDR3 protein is CASSAQGHEQYF. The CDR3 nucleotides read TGTGCCAGCAGTGCCCAGGGTCACGAGCAGTACTTC.

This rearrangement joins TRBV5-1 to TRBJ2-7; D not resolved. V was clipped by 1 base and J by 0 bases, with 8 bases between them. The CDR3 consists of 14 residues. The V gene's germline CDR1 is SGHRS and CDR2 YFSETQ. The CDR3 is CASSLWSSSYEQYF. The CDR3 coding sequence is TGCGCCAGCAGCTTGTGGTCTAGCTCCTACGAGCAGTACTTC.

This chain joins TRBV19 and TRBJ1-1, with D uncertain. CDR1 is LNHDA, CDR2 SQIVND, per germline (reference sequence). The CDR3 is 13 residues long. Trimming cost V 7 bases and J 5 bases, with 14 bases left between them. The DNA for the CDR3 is TGTGCCAGTATGAGGGAGACTGGGACTGAAGCTTTCTTT. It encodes CASMRETGTEAFF.

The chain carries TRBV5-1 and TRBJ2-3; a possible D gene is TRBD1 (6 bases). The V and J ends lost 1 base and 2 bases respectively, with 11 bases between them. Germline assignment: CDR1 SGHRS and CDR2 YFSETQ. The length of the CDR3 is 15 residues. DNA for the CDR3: TGCGCCAGCAGCTTGAACGGACAGACCACAGATACGCAGTATTTT. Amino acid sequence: CASSLNGQTTDTQYF.

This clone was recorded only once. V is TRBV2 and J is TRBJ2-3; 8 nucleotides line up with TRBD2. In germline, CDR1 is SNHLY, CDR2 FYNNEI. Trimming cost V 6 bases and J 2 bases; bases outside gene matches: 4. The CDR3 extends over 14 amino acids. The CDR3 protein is CASRGLDDTDTQYF. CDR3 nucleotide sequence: TGTGCCAGCAGGGGACTAGACGACACAGATACGCAGTATTTT. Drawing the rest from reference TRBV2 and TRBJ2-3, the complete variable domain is EPEVTQTPSHQVTQMGQEVILRCVPISNHLYFYWYRQILGQKVEFLVSFYNNEISEKSEIFDDQFSVERPDGSNFTLKIRSTKLEDSAMYFCASRGLDDTDTQYFGPGTRLTVL.

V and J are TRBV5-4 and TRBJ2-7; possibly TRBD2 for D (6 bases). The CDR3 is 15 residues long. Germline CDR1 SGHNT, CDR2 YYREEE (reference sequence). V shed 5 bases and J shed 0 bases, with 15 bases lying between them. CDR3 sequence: CASSQDGGSSYEQYF. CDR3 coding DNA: TGTGCCAGCAGTCAGGATGGGGGGAGCTCCTACGAGCAGTACTTC. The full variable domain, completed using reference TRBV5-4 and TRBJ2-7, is ETGVTQSPTHLIKTRGQQVTLRCSSQSGHNTVSWYQQALGQGPQFIFQYYREEENGRGNFPPRFSGLQFPNYSSELNVNALELDDSALYLCASSQDGGSSYEQYFGPGTRLTVT.

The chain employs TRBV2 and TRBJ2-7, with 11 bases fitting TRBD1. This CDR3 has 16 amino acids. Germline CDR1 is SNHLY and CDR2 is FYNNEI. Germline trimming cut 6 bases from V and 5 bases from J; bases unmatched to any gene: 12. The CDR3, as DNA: TGTGCCAGCAGCCCCGGAAGGGACAGGGGGTATAACGAGCAGTACTTC. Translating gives CASSPGRDRGYNEQYF.

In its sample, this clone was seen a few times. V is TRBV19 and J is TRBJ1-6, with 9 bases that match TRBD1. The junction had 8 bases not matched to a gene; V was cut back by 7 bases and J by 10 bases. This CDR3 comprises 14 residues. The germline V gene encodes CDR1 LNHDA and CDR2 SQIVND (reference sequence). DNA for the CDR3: TGTGCCAGTACCGATAGGACAGGGGTATCACCCCTCCACTTT. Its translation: CASTDRTGVSPLHF.

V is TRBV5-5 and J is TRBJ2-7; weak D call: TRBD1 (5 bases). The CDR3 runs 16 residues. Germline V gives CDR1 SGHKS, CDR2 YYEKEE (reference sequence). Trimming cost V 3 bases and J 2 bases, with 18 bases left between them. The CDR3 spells CASSSIGAVITYEQYF. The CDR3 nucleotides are TGTGCCAGCAGCTCGATTGGGGCAGTGATTACCTACGAGCAGTACTTC.

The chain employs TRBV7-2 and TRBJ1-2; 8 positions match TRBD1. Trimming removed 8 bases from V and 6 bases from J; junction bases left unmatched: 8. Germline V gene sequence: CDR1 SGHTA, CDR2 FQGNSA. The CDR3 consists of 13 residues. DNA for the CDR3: TGTGCCAGCCGCGACAGGGGTAGCGATGGCTACACCTTC. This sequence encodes CASRDRGSDGYTF.

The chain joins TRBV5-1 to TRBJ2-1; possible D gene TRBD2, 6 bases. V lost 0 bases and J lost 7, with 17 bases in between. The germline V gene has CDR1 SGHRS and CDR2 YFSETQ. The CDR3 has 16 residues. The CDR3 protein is CASSLEGLLRANEQFF. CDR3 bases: TGCGCCAGCAGCTTGGAGGGACTCCTACGGGCAAATGAGCAGTTCTTC.

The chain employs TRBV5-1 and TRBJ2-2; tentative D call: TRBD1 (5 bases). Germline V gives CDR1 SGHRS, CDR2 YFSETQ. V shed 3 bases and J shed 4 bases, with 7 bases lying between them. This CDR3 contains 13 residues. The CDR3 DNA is TGCGCCAGCAGCTCAGGGTCCACCGGGGAGCTGTTTTTT. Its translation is CASSSGSTGELFF.

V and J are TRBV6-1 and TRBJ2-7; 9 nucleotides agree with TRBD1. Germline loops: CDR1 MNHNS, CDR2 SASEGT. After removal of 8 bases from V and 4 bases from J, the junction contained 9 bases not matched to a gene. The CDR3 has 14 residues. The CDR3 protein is CASGFAGTGYEQYF. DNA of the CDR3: TGTGCCAGCGGGTTCGCCGGGACAGGGTACGAGCAGTACTTC.

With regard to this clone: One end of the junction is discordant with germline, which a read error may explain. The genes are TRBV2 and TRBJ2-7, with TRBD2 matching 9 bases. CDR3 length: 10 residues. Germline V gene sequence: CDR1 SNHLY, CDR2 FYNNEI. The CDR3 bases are TGTGCCAGCGGGGAACTAGCGGGTAAATTC. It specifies CASGELAGKF.

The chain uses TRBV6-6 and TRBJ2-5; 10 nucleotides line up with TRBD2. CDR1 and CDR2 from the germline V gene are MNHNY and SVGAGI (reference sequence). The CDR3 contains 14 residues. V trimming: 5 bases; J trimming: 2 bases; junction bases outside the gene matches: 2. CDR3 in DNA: TGTGCCAGCAGTAGACTAGCGGGTCAAGAGACCCAGTACTTC. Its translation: CASSRLAGQETQYF.

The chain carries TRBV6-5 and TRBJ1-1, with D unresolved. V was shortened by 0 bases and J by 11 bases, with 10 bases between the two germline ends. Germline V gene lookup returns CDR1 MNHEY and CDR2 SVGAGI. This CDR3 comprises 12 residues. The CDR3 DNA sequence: TGTGCCAGCAGTTACTCGAACGGGAGGGCTTTCTTT. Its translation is CASSYSNGRAFF.

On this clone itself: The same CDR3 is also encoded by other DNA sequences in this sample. This chain's CDR3 is CASSQEAGSGANVLTF. The CDR3 DNA reads TGTGCCAGCAGCCAAGAAGCGGGCTCTGGGGCCAACGTCCTGACTTTC. V usage is TRBV4-2 and J usage is TRBJ2-6; D may be TRBD2 (6 bases). This CDR3 contains 16 residues. V was trimmed by 0 bases and J by 0 bases, leaving 6 bases between them. From germline, CDR1 is LGHNA and CDR2 YNFKEQ.

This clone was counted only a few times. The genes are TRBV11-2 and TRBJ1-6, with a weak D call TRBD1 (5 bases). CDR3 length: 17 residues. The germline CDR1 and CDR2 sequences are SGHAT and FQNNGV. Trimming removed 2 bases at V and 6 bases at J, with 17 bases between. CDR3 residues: CASSLRGHLAGNSPLHF. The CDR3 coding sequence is TGTGCCAGCAGCTTAAGGGGCCATCTCGCTGGTAATTCACCCCTCCACTTT.

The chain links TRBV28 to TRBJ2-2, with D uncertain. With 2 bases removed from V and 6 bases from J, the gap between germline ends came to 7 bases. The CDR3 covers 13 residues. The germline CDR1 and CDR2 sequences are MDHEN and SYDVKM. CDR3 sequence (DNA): TGTGCCAGCAGTTTACAGATGGCCGGGGAGCTGTTTTTT. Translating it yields CASSLQMAGELFF.